In this sample, the clone carrying this TCR beta chain turned up many times. Its antigen is unidentified. RNA transcripts gave rise to amplified TCR beta CDR3 regions. In the first-round RT-PCR of the TCR CDR3, the HTBI primer set was used. A single record per CDR3 protein comes from TCRdb applying MiXCR to the multiplex PCR reads. The sample lists about 600,000 distinct CDR3 sequences, more than 13% occurring once. The sample comes from a study of T cells in Graves' hyperthyroidism and ophthalmopathy. Study outcomes and limitations: A median around 6.4 months before onset, the model predicted ophthalmopathy. Also found in blood were most expanded thyroid clonotypes above 0.001.

Diagnostic decisions used clinical symptoms, serum thyroxine and TRAb, thyroid ultrasound and orbital computed tomography. Trimming cost V 8 bases and J 2 bases; bases outside gene matches: 6. The germline V gene encodes CDR1 SQVTM and CDR2 ANQGSEA. The CDR3 runs to 13 residues. The clonotype was recovered from a woman aged 18-29 years with Graves' ophthalmopathy. This sequence joins TRBV29-1 and TRBJ2-3; 8 positions match TRBD2. Sequencing used blood. This CDR3 is CSLSGVDTDTQYF. The CDR3 DNA reads as TGCAGCCTTAGCGGGGTGGACACAGATACGCAGTATTTT.